The clone carrying this T cell receptor (beta chain) was observed a few times. The data were taken from a study of technical replicates of blood from several donors. Trimming left V 7 bases short and J 9 bases short, with 16 bases between. CDR1 and CDR2 from the germline V gene are LGHNT and FRNRAP. This CDR3 spans 14 amino acids. Clones were sequenced by immunoSEQ multiplex PCR, and TCRdb holds only the in-frame ones, with some missing. Of under 100,000 clones in the sample, just over 85% were seen once. The sequenced material came from PBMCs. This clonotype originated in a human donor in good health. Some clones in this sample may be carry-over from other donors' samples. The rearrangement joins TRBV12-5 to TRBJ1-6, with D possibly TRBD1 on 6 matching bases. The DNA for the CDR3 is TGTGCTAGTGCCACAACAGGGTTTAGTTCACCCCTCCACTTT. As protein: CASATTGFSSPLHF.